Listed here are 31 T cell receptor beta chains from one sample, sequenced in a study of cytomegalovirus exposure and HLA in healthy donors. The PCR had 60 Vbeta and 13 Jbeta primers. TCRdb keeps only in-frame clones here, not all; method: immunoSEQ multiplex PCR. This sample yields about 110,000 clones, of which approximately 71% are seen a single time; under 6.5% belongs to the top ten. Sequenced sample: PBMCs. The origin of the receptors is a woman in her sixties or seventies in good health and CMV-seropositive.

The chain employs TRBV15 and TRBJ2-3; TRBD2 is a possible D gene (6 bases). Germline V lookup: CDR1 LNHNV, CDR2 YYDKDF (reference sequence). The CDR3 covers 13 residues. Trimming left V 0 bases short and J 6 bases short, with 7 bases between. For the CDR3, the DNA is TGTGCCACCAGCAGAGATCGGGGGGATACGCAGTATTTT. Amino acid sequence: CATSRDRGDTQYF. Supplemented by reference TRBV15 and TRBJ2-3, the full variable domain reads DAMVIQNPRYQVTQFGKPVTLSCSQTLNHNVMYWYQQKSSQAPKLLFHYYDKDFNNEADTPDNFQSRRPNTSFCFLDIRSPGLGDTAMYLCATSRDRGDTQYFGPGTRLTVL.

This chain joins TRBV10-3 and TRBJ1-1, with TRBD1 as a possible D gene (6 bases). V was shortened by 5 bases and J by 1 base, with 11 bases between the two germline ends. Germline lookup yields CDR1 ENHRY and CDR2 SYGVKD. The CDR3 contains 14 residues. The CDR3 reads CAISSGTKNTEAFF. The CDR3 region has the DNA TGTGCCATCAGTTCCGGGACAAAGAACACTGAAGCTTTCTTT.

This chain joins TRBV5-4 and TRBJ1-6; 8 bases match TRBD1. In germline, CDR1 is SGHNT, CDR2 YYREEE (reference sequence). After removal of 3 bases from V and 3 bases from J, the junction contained 5 bases not matched to a gene. The length of the CDR3 is 16 residues. CDR3 nucleotide sequence: TGTGCCAGCAGCTCGGACAGGGAGGTCTATAATTCACCCCTCCACTTT. It specifies CASSSDREVYNSPLHF.

The rearrangement uses TRBV19 and TRBJ1-1; D is ambiguous. V shed 7 bases and J shed 5 bases, with 20 bases lying between them. The CDR3 is 15 amino acids. The germline V gene has CDR1 LNHDA and CDR2 SQIVND (reference sequence). DNA of the CDR3: TGTGCCAGTACCCCTCAGGAGGGAAAAATTACTGAAGCTTTCTTT. As protein: CASTPQEGKITEAFF.

The chain links TRBV19 to TRBJ2-1; maybe TRBD1 (5 bases). From germline, CDR1 is LNHDA and CDR2 SQIVND (reference sequence). Trimming took off 9 bases at V and 0 bases at J, with 9 bases between the two ends. This CDR3 region has 13 residues. The CDR3 sequence: CASADISYNEQFF. The CDR3 DNA reads as TGTGCCAGCGCGGACATCTCCTACAATGAGCAGTTCTTC.

The genes are TRBV6-5 and TRBJ2-2, with a possible D match to TRBD2 (6 bases). The CDR3 totals 12 residues. Germline assignment: CDR1 MNHEY and CDR2 SVGAGI. Deletions cut 9 bases from V and 3 bases from J, with 8 bases between. CDR3 amino acids: CASQRDTGELFF. The CDR3 nucleotides are TGTGCCAGTCAGCGGGACACCGGGGAGCTGTTTTTT.

The J gene is TRBJ1-4, the V gene TRBV7-2; TRBD1 matches at 7 bases. CDR3 length equals 15 residues. The V gene's germline CDR1 is SGHTA and CDR2 FQGNSA. V was pared by 5 bases and J by 8 bases, with 11 bases of the junction left unmatched. The CDR3 region has the DNA TGTGCCAGCAGCACAATTACAGGGGTAGGGGAAAAACTGTTTTTT. This codes for CASSTITGVGEKLFF. Variable domain in full (rest from reference TRBV7-2 and TRBJ1-4): GAGVSQSPSNKVTEKGKDVELRCDPISGHTALYWYRQSLGQGLEFLIYFQGNSAPDKSGLPSDRFSAERTGGSVSTLTIQRTQQEDSAVYLCASSTITGVGEKLFFGSGTQLSVL.

This clone was detected only once. V and J are TRBV6-1 and TRBJ2-4, with 8 bases lining up with TRBD2. The CDR3 is 14 amino acids. The V segment lost 7 bases and the J segment 2 bases; nucleotides outside the gene matches: 4. The germline CDR1 and CDR2 sequences are MNHNS and SASEGT. The CDR3 is CASISGDTKNIQYF. The CDR3, as DNA: TGTGCCAGCATTAGCGGGGATACCAAAAACATTCAGTACTTC.

This clone was picked up a small number of times. V is TRBV6-6 and J is TRBJ1-3; possibly TRBD1 for D (5 bases). Trimming pared 7 bases from V and 0 bases from J, leaving 7 bases between. The CDR3 is 13 residues long. Germline V gene sequence: CDR1 MNHNY, CDR2 SVGAGI (reference sequence). This CDR3 is CASIGGSGNTIYF. Written as DNA, the CDR3 is TGTGCCAGCATCGGGGGCTCTGGAAACACCATATATTTT.

The J gene is TRBJ1-6, the V gene TRBV6-6, with 8 nucleotides matching TRBD1. Losses at the gene ends were 3 bases for V and 13 bases for J; bases not matched to a gene: 11. Germline lookup yields CDR1 MNHNY and CDR2 SVGAGI (reference sequence). There are 15 residues in the CDR3. The CDR3 bases are TGTGCCAGCAGTTATTACGGACAGGGCCCCGCCCCCCTCCACTTT. It encodes CASSYYGQGPAPLHF.

The chain joins TRBV6-1 to TRBJ1-2, with TRBD1 identical over 10 bases. V was clipped by 6 bases and J by 3 bases; unmatched bases: 1. This CDR3 has 13 residues. The V gene's germline CDR1 is MNHNS and CDR2 SASEGT. CDR3 sequence (DNA): TGTGCCAGCAGGGACAGGGGGGACTATGGCTACACCTTC. As protein: CASRDRGDYGYTF.

The chain uses TRBV2 and TRBJ2-5, with 12 bases identical to TRBD1. V shed 5 bases and J 1 base; nucleotides not matched to a gene: 5. Germline loops: CDR1 SNHLY, CDR2 FYNNEI. This CDR3 comprises 16 residues. The CDR3 is CASSLGTGGSQETQYF. CDR3 in DNA: TGTGCCAGCAGTCTGGGGACAGGGGGCTCCCAAGAGACCCAGTACTTC.

The table lists this clone with a few counts. The gene calls are TRBV7-9 and TRBJ1-6, with 7 bases fitting TRBD1. Germline V gives CDR1 SEHNR, CDR2 FQNEAQ (reference sequence). V was pared by 3 bases and J by 9 bases, with 5 bases of the junction left unmatched. The CDR3 totals 14 residues. The CDR3 sequence: CASSFGRDSSPLHF. DNA for the CDR3: TGTGCCAGCAGCTTTGGCAGGGACAGTTCACCCCTCCACTTT. The full variable domain, in which reference TRBV7-9 and TRBJ1-6 provide the parts outside the CDR3, is DTGVSQNPRHKITKRGQNVTFRCDPISEHNRLYWYRQTLGQGPEFLTYFQNEAQLEKSRLLSDRFSAERPKGSFSTLEIQRTEQGDSAMYLCASSFGRDSSPLHFGNGTRLTVT.

The chain couples TRBV18 to TRBJ2-7; TRBD1 matches 9 bases. From germline, CDR1 is KGHSH and CDR2 LQKENI. The CDR3 extends over 16 amino acids. The trim removed 2 bases at V and 3 bases at J, leaving 8 bases unmatched. The CDR3 loop reads CASSPNRGPLIYEQYF. The DNA for the CDR3 is TGTGCCAGCTCACCAAACAGGGGGCCGCTGATCTACGAGCAGTACTTC.

The chain links TRBV13 to TRBJ1-4; D gene unclear. The CDR3 has 14 amino acids. Germline CDR1 is PRHDT and CDR2 is FYEKMQ (reference sequence). Trimming cost V 3 bases and J 2 bases, with 7 bases left between them. CDR3 protein: CASSFTQTNEKLFF. The CDR3 coding sequence is TGTGCCAGCAGCTTTACGCAGACTAATGAAAAACTGTTTTTT.

The chain is built from TRBV7-9 and TRBJ1-5; TRBD1 matches 8 bases. V was pared by 3 bases and J by 5 bases, with 3 bases of the junction left unmatched. This CDR3 spans 14 amino acids. Germline V gives CDR1 SEHNR, CDR2 FQNEAQ (reference sequence). The CDR3: CASSLAGGYQPQHF. DNA for the CDR3: TGTGCCAGCAGCTTGGCAGGGGGCTATCAGCCCCAGCATTTT.

V is TRBV29-1 and J is TRBJ2-1; 10 bases match TRBD2. Unmatched junction bases numbered 11, after V lost 6 bases and J lost 9 bases. The CDR3 has 14 residues. Germline loops: CDR1 SQVTM, CDR2 ANQGSEA. The CDR3 DNA sequence: TGCAGCGTCCAAGGGAGCGGGGGGGTGGGTGAGCAGTTCTTC. It is translated as CSVQGSGGVGEQFF.

This sequence joins TRBV2 and TRBJ2-7, with 12 bases fitting TRBD1. The germline V gene has CDR1 SNHLY and CDR2 FYNNEI. The CDR3 sequence is 14 residues long. V dropped 8 bases and J dropped 1; count of bases not matched to a gene: 3. In nucleotides, the CDR3 is TGTGCCAGCGGGGGACAGGGGGCTTCCTACGAGCAGTACTTC. Its protein is CASGGQGASYEQYF.

This clone was observed a few times. CDR3 sequence reads: CASILQGSGNTIYF. CDR3 DNA sequence: TGTGCCAGCATTCTCCAGGGATCTGGAAACACCATATATTTT. The chain uses TRBV6-6 and TRBJ1-3; D perhaps matches TRBD1 (5 bases). Germline CDR1 MNHNY, CDR2 SVGAGI (reference sequence). Trimming removed 7 bases from V and 1 base from J, with 11 bases in between. There are 14 residues in the CDR3.

CDR3 protein: CASSLGSGSQYGYTF. The CDR3 nucleotides read TGTGCCAGCAGCTTAGGTTCAGGGTCTCAATATGGCTACACCTTC. J is TRBJ1-2 and V is TRBV7-2; weak D call: TRBD1 (5 bases). V dropped 1 base and J dropped 5 bases, with 14 bases sitting between them. The CDR3 sequence is 15 residues long. From germline, CDR1 is SGHTA and CDR2 FQGNSA.

The sample holds a few counts of this clone. The J gene is TRBJ2-1, the V gene TRBV19; tentative D call: TRBD2 (6 bases). The V gene lost 6 bases and the J gene lost 2 bases, with 17 bases spanning the gap. Germline V CDR1 and CDR2: LNHDA, SQIVND (reference sequence). This CDR3 has 16 amino acids. The CDR3 sequence is CASSQTSLPPYNEQFF. The CDR3 DNA follows: TGTGCCAGTAGCCAGACTAGTTTACCTCCCTACAATGAGCAGTTCTTC.

In this sample, this clone turned up once. This sequence joins TRBV2 and TRBJ1-5; D gene unclear. V dropped 7 bases and J dropped 7 bases, with 14 bases sitting between them. Germline lookup yields CDR1 SNHLY and CDR2 FYNNEI. CDR3 length: 13 amino acids. The CDR3 region is CASKGSEGQPQHF. CDR3 coding DNA: TGTGCCAGCAAAGGCTCAGAGGGACAGCCCCAGCATTTT.

The chain employs TRBV15 and TRBJ2-3; D ambiguous. V lost 0 bases, J lost 5 bases, and 6 bases lay in between. The CDR3 contains 13 residues. CDR1 is LNHNV and CDR2 is YYDKDF in the germline V gene (reference sequence). DNA of the CDR3: TGTGCCACCAGCAGAGACCCCAAAGATACGCAGTATTTT. Its protein is CATSRDPKDTQYF. Full variable domain (rest looked up from reference TRBV15 and TRBJ2-3): DAMVIQNPRYQVTQFGKPVTLSCSQTLNHNVMYWYQQKSSQAPKLLFHYYDKDFNNEADTPDNFQSRRPNTSFCFLDIRSPGLGDTAMYLCATSRDPKDTQYFGPGTRLTVL.

This clone was counted once. The CDR3 nucleotides read TGTGCCATCAGTGCGGAGGGGACTCTTTCCTACGAGCAGTACTTC. Its translation: CAISAEGTLSYEQYF. J is TRBJ2-7 and V is TRBV10-3, with a weak D call TRBD2 (6 bases). V was pared by 4 bases and J by 1 base, with 14 bases between. The CDR3 contains 15 residues. Germline V gene lookup returns CDR1 ENHRY and CDR2 SYGVKD.

This clone was detected once. The V and J genes are TRBV7-9 and TRBJ1-5, with a tentative D call TRBD1 (6 bases). CDR1 and CDR2 from the germline V gene are SEHNR and FQNEAQ (reference sequence). Trimming took 7 bases from V and 3 from J, leaving 10 bases between them. The CDR3 length is 13 residues. The CDR3 DNA follows: TGTGCCAGCAAGAGGACAGACAATCAGCCCCAGCATTTT. Protein sequence: CASKRTDNQPQHF.

The gene calls are TRBV4-1 and TRBJ1-1, with D possibly matching TRBD1 (5 bases). This CDR3 is built from 13 residues. The V end was cut by 0 bases, the J end by 8 bases, with 10 bases between. The germline gives CDR1 MGHRA, CDR2 YSYEKL. The CDR3, as DNA: TGCGCCAGCAGCCAAGAAGGGGAGGGAGAAGCTTTCTTT. It encodes CASSQEGEGEAFF.

V and J are TRBV19 and TRBJ2-5; D may be TRBD2 (6 bases). The CDR3 consists of 15 residues. Trimming took off 3 bases at V and 3 bases at J, with 14 bases between the two ends. The V gene's germline CDR1 is LNHDA and CDR2 SQIVND (reference sequence). The CDR3 protein is CASSIWGTQKETQYF. The CDR3, as DNA: TGTGCCAGTAGTATCTGGGGGACTCAAAAAGAGACCCAGTACTTC.

The sample holds a few counts of this clone. The chain uses TRBV6-5 and TRBJ2-1; 8 nucleotides align to TRBD2. In germline, CDR1 is MNHEY, CDR2 SVGAGI. Unmatched junction bases numbered 4, after V lost 6 bases and J lost 6 bases. The CDR3 spans 13 residues. CDR3 in amino acids: CASRNGGANEQFF. The CDR3 coding sequence is TGTGCCAGCAGGAACGGGGGGGCCAATGAGCAGTTCTTC.

V gene TRBV18 combines with J gene TRBJ2-1; TRBD2 is a possible D gene (6 bases). The CDR3 contains 12 residues. V gave up 3 bases and J gave up 9 bases, with 9 bases separating them. Germline V gene data show CDR1 as KGHSH and CDR2 as LQKENI. The CDR3 here is CASSPPGVEQFF. In nucleotides, the CDR3 is TGTGCCAGCTCACCCCCGGGGGTTGAGCAGTTCTTC.

In its sample, this clone was seen a few times. The rearrangement uses TRBV18 and TRBJ1-1; D not certain. The CDR3 has 13 amino acids. Trimming shortened V by 1 base and J by 1 base, and 4 bases separated the two germline ends. From germline, CDR1 is KGHSH and CDR2 LQKENI. The chain's CDR3 is CASSPLSNTEAFF. DNA for the CDR3: TGTGCCAGCTCACCACTATCGAACACTGAAGCTTTCTTT.

The chain combines TRBV9 with TRBJ1-1; no clear D gene. The CDR3 length is 13 residues. Trimming removed 3 bases at V and 0 bases at J, with 6 bases between. Germline V gives CDR1 SGDLS, CDR2 YYNGEE. The CDR3 loop reads CASSETLNTEAFF. CDR3 sequence (DNA): TGTGCCAGCAGCGAGACACTGAACACTGAAGCTTTCTTT. Full variable domain (outside the CDR3, taken from reference TRBV9 and TRBJ1-1): DSGVTQTPKHLITATGQRVTLRCSPRSGDLSVYWYQQSLDQGLQFLIQYYNGEERAKGNILERFSAQQFPDLHSELNLSSLELGDSALYFCASSETLNTEAFFGQGTRLTVV.